These 15 T cell receptor beta chains were all obtained from the same sample, sequenced in a study of T cell therapy after organ transplantation. Profiling relied on immunoSEQ multiplex PCR, and the TCRdb table lists in-frame clones only, not all of them. This sample has thousands of clones, with over 70% found just once. These receptors are not linked to any known antigen. Sequencing used CD8+ T cells from blood, obtained before autologous CMV-specific T cell therapy. The receptors come from a human patient who had received a solid organ transplant and had CMV disease.

Only a few counts were recorded for this clone. The chain carries TRBV10-3 and TRBJ2-7; D is undetermined. Trimming removed 2 bases from V and 3 bases from J, with 8 bases in between. The CDR3 totals 13 residues. CDR1 ENHRY and CDR2 SYGVKD come from the germline V gene. The CDR3 spells CAISEESVYEQYV. The CDR3 region has the DNA TGTGCCATCAGTGAGGAGTCAGTCTACGAGCAGTACGTC.

The rearrangement links TRBV5-8 to TRBJ2-1; weak D call: TRBD1 (6 bases). This CDR3 comprises 20 residues. V was trimmed by 4 bases and J by 0 bases, leaving 26 bases between them. CDR1 and CDR2 from the germline V gene are SGHTS and YDEGEE. CDR3 sequence (DNA): TGTGCCAGCAGCGCCCGTTGGGGGACAACAGATTTTAGCTCCTACAATGAGCAGTTCTTC. Its translation is CASSARWGTTDFSSYNEQFF.

The gene calls are TRBV11-2 and TRBJ1-4; D gene ambiguous. CDR1 and CDR2 (germline): SGHAT, FQNNGV. With 3 bases removed from V and 2 bases from J, the gap between germline ends came to 10 bases. The CDR3 consists of 15 residues. CDR3 in amino acids: CASSFGSMTNEKLFF. The DNA of the CDR3 is TGTGCCAGCAGCTTTGGGTCTATGACTAATGAAAAACTGTTTTTT.

This chain uses TRBV4-1 with TRBJ2-1; possibly TRBD1 for D (5 bases). Looked up from germline, CDR1 is MGHRA and CDR2 is YSYEKL. V shed 3 bases and J shed 9 bases, with 15 bases lying between them. This CDR3 has 14 residues. DNA of the CDR3: TGCGCCAGCAGCCACGTAGGGGAATCAGGTGAGCAGTTCTTC. This translates into CASSHVGESGEQFF.

The chain links TRBV27 to TRBJ1-2; weak D call: TRBD1 (6 bases). Germline V gives CDR1 MNHEY, CDR2 SMNVEV (reference sequence). Trimming took off 5 bases at V and 3 bases at J, with 10 bases between the two ends. CDR3 length equals 13 residues. This CDR3 is CASSPTGYYGYTF. The CDR3, as DNA: TGTGCCAGCAGTCCAACAGGGTACTATGGCTACACCTTC.

This clone appeared once. Germline is not matched at one junction end, which may reflect a read error. The V and J genes are TRBV5-1 and TRBJ2-1; no reliable D call. CDR3 length: 12 residues. Germline V gives CDR1 SGHRS, CDR2 YFSETQ. The DNA for the CDR3 is TGCGCCAGCAGCTTGGACAGCTTTGAGGAGTTCTTC. It specifies CASSLDSFEEFF. The variable domain in full, completed from reference TRBV5-1 and TRBJ2-1, reads KAGVTQTPRYLIKTRGQQVTLSCSPISGHRSVSWYQQTPGQGLQFLFEYFSETQRNKGNFPGRFSGRQFSNSRSEMNVSTLELGDSALYLCASSLDSFEEFFGPGTRLTVL.

This clone was seen only once. This rearrangement joins TRBV27 to TRBJ2-1; 7 bases fit TRBD2. There are 15 residues in the CDR3. J lost 7 bases, V lost 5 bases, and 11 bases had no gene match. Germline V lookup: CDR1 MNHEY, CDR2 SMNVEV (reference sequence). CDR3 bases: TGTGCCAGCAGTATCTCTAGCGGTCGGAGTAATGAGCAGTTCTTC. It yields the protein CASSISSGRSNEQFF.

This chain joins TRBV6-5 and TRBJ2-1; 12 nucleotides line up with TRBD2. The ends lost 6 bases at V and 4 bases at J; junction bases unmatched: 4. This CDR3 spans 15 amino acids. Germline CDR1 MNHEY, CDR2 SVGAGI. The CDR3 loop reads CASRRTSGEYNEQFF. CDR3 bases: TGTGCCAGCAGACGGACTAGCGGGGAATACAATGAGCAGTTCTTC.

This clone has only a few counts. The rearrangement joins TRBV6-5 to TRBJ2-5; D possibly matches TRBD1 or TRBD2 (5 bases each). CDR3 length equals 13 residues. Per the germline V gene, CDR1 is MNHEY and CDR2 is SVGAGI. V was trimmed by 7 bases and J by 6 bases, leaving 15 bases between them. This chain's CDR3 is CASTPGGGKTQYF. Here the CDR3 DNA reads TGTGCCAGCACCCCTGGGGGTGGCAAGACCCAGTACTTC.

This clone was seen once. The chain uses TRBV7-9 and TRBJ2-5; D unresolved. V was shortened by 2 bases and J by 6 bases, with 7 bases between the two germline ends. This CDR3 has 12 residues. CDR1 and CDR2 (germline): SEHNR, FQNEAQ (reference sequence). CDR3 in amino acids: CASSLNEKTQYF. As DNA, the CDR3 is TGTGCCAGCAGCTTAAACGAAAAGACCCAGTACTTC.

This clone appeared a single time. This chain's CDR3 is CAWSTTGRRKQFF. The CDR3 bases are TGTGCCTGGAGTACCACCGGGCGGCGAAAGCAGTTCTTC. J is TRBJ2-1 and V is TRBV30; D gene unclear. V lost 2 bases and J 11 bases, leaving 16 bases between the germline ends. The CDR3 covers 13 residues. The germline CDR1 and CDR2 sequences are GTSNPN and SVGIG (reference sequence).

CDR3 DNA sequence: TGTGCCAGCTGGGAGCAGCCGCAAGAGACCCAGTACTTC. It specifies CASWEQPQETQYF. The J gene is TRBJ2-5, the V gene TRBV10-3; D might be TRBD2 (5 bases). The CDR3 contains 13 residues. V lost 10 bases and J lost 2, with 14 bases in between. Germline V lookup: CDR1 ENHRY, CDR2 SYGVKD.

This clone was detected only once. The rearrangement joins TRBV18 to TRBJ2-1, with 7 nucleotides matching TRBD1. Germline values: CDR1 KGHSH, CDR2 LQKENI. There are 17 residues in the CDR3. J lost 5 bases, V lost 5 bases, and 15 bases had no gene match. DNA of the CDR3: TGTGCCAGCTCAGTTACCGGGACAGACCCGATAAACAATGAGCAGTTCTTC. Encoded protein: CASSVTGTDPINNEQFF.

V gene TRBV15 combines with J gene TRBJ2-5; the D gene is possibly TRBD1 (5 bases). This CDR3 is 14 amino acids long. Germline CDR1 reads LNHNV; CDR2 reads YYDKDF (reference sequence). V was shortened by 1 base and J by 2 bases, with 8 bases between the two germline ends. CDR3 DNA sequence: TGTGCCACCAGCAGAGGGGCAGGGCAAGAGACCCAGTACTTC. Translated, it gives CATSRGAGQETQYF.

The chain links TRBV13 to TRBJ2-1; unclear D gene. The V end lost 1 base, the J end lost 6 bases, and 16 bases lay between the germline ends. The CDR3 has 16 residues. Germline values: CDR1 PRHDT, CDR2 FYEKMQ (reference sequence). Written as DNA, the CDR3 is TGTGCCAGCAGCTTAGCAACGCAGGCCCCCTTCAATGAGCAGTTCTTC. It is translated as CASSLATQAPFNEQFF.